This T cell receptor beta chain appears in the sequencing data of a study of T cells in Graves' hyperthyroidism and ophthalmopathy. Authors of the study amplified TCR beta CDR3 regions from RNA transcripts. An initial round of RT-PCR targeting the TCR CDR3 relied on the HTBI primer set. TCRdb processed the multiplex PCR reads anew with MiXCR; each CDR3 protein has one entry. The sample has more than 300,000 distinct CDR3 sequences; approximately 18% are singletons. J was trimmed by 9 bases and V by 4 bases; bases with no gene match: 11. The CDR3 consists of 15 residues. CDR1 and CDR2 (germline): MNHEY, SMNVEV (reference sequence). This clonotype was picked up many times. Its antigen is not known. In making diagnoses, clinical symptoms, serum thyroxine and TRAb, thyroid ultrasound and orbital computed tomography were all used. Study findings and constraints: The model forecast ophthalmopathy, anticipating it by a median about 7 months before onset. A model of 13 V-J pairs discriminated ophthalmopathy from stable hyperthyroidism.

This chain connects TRBV27 to TRBJ2-1; 8 bases align to TRBD1. Source material: blood. The sequence came from a woman in her 30s with Graves' hyperthyroidism that later progressed to Graves' ophthalmopathy. CDR3 sequence (DNA): TGTGCCAGCAGTTACCAACAGGGGGAAGTGGGTGAGCAGTTCTTC. Protein: CASSYQQGEVGEQFF.